This T cell receptor beta chain originates from a study of CD4 T cells in relation to SARS-CoV-2 and coronaviruses. About the research overall: TCR beta CDR3s were sequenced after approximately ten-day antigen culture of PBMCs.

TCRdb's copy holds only in-frame clones and misses some; the assay was immunoSEQ multiplex PCR. Of about 16,000 clones in the sample, approximately 80% were seen once. This clone was seen only once. Its antigen is as yet unknown. General study findings and limits: No crossreactivity against non-spike viral proteins was tested here.

The unexposed donors gave CD4+ T cells in about 2011-2018, prior to COVID-19. CD4+ T cells were isolated from the cells after 10 days of culture. Cells permitting, SARS-CoV-2 S/N and four cold-coronavirus spikes were tested on unexposed-donor CD4+ T cells. This TCR was sampled from a human donor in good health. Sequencing input: CD4+ T cells from PBMCs, cultured in vitro.

The CDR3 protein is CAWTPTGGSGNTIYF. DNA of the CDR3: TGTGCCTGGACCCCGACAGGGGGCTCTGGAAACACCATATATTTT. The rearrangement links TRBV30 to TRBJ1-3, with 9 nucleotides matching TRBD1. CDR3 length: 15 amino acids. Germline V gives CDR1 GTSNPN, CDR2 SVGIG (reference sequence). V was pared by 4 bases and J by 0 bases, with 4 bases of the junction left unmatched. Filled out from reference TRBV30 and TRBJ1-3, the complete variable domain reads SQTIHQWPATLVQPVGSPLSLECTVEGTSNPNLYWYRQAAGRGLQLLFYSVGIGQISSEVPQNLSASRPQDRQFILSSKKLLLSDSGFYLCAWTPTGGSGNTIYFGEGSWLTVV.